This note documents a single T cell receptor (beta chain) sequence. The sample originates from a study of blood T cells in healthy people across ages. Primed by a sample-barcoded 5' primer and a J-beta primer mix, a second PCR proceeded for 7 to 11 cycles. MiXCR was run by TCRdb on the 5' RACE reads, yielding one entry per CDR3 protein. Altogether 1.5 million to 2 million distinct CDR3 sequences are present, less than 50% being singletons, with the ten largest covering roughly 2%. Germline CDR1 is SNHLY and CDR2 is FYNNEI. The CDR3 is made up of 13 amino acids. V dropped 3 bases and J dropped 11 bases, with 16 bases sitting between them.

V is TRBV2 and J is TRBJ2-5, with no clear D. The sequence derives from a woman aged 40-49 years in good health. The sequencing sample was made of blood. CDR3 in DNA: TGTGCCAGCAGTGACGTGGGAAGGAACGGGCAGTACTTC. This encodes CASSDVGRNGQYF.